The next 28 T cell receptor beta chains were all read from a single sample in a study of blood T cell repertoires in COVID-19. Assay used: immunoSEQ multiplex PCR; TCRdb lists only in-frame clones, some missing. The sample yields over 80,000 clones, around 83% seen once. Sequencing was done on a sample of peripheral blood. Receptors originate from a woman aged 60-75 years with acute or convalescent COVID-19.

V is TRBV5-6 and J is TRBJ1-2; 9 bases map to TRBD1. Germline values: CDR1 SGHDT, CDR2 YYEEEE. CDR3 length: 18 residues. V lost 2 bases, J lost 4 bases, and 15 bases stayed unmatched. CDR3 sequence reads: CASSFFPTGGRGAYGYTF. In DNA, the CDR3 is TGTGCCAGCAGCTTTTTCCCAACAGGGGGCCGGGGGGCCTATGGCTACACCTTC.

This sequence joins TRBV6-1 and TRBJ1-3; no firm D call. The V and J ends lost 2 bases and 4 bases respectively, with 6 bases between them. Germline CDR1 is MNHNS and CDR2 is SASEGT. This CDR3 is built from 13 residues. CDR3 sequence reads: CASSENMGNTIYF. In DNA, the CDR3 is TGTGCCAGCAGTGAAAATATGGGAAACACCATATATTTT.

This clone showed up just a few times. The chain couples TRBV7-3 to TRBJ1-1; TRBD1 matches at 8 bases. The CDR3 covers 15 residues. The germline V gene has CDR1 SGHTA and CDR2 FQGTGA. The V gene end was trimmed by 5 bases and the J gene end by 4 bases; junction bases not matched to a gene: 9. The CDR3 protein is CASSLSRTGLTEAFF. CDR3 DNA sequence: TGTGCCAGCAGCCTCAGTAGGACAGGGCTCACTGAAGCTTTCTTT.

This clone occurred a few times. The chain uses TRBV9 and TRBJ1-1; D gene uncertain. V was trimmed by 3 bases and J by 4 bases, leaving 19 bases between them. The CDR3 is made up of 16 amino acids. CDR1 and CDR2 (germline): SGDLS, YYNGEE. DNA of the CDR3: TGTGCCAGCAGCGGCCGGGAGCTATTAGGGAGCACTGAAGCTTTCTTT. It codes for CASSGRELLGSTEAFF.

CDR3 protein: CAWSVRTSGRSYEQYF. The DNA for the CDR3 is TGTGCCTGGAGTGTGAGGACTAGCGGGAGATCCTACGAGCAGTACTTC. The chain joins TRBV30 to TRBJ2-7; TRBD2 matches at 13 bases. This CDR3 is built from 16 residues. From germline, CDR1 is GTSNPN and CDR2 SVGIG (reference sequence). V shed 0 bases and J 1 base; nucleotides not matched to a gene: 3. The whole variable domain, filled in from reference TRBV30 and TRBJ2-7, reads SQTIHQWPATLVQPVGSPLSLECTVEGTSNPNLYWYRQAAGRGLQLLFYSVGIGQISSEVPQNLSASRPQDRQFILSSKKLLLSDSGFYLCAWSVRTSGRSYEQYFGPGTRLTVT.

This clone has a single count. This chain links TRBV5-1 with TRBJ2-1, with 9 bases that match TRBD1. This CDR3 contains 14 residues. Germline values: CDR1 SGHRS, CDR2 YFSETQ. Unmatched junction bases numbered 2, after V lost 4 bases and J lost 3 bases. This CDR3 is CASSRTGDYNEQFF. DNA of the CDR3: TGCGCCAGCAGCCGGACAGGGGACTACAATGAGCAGTTCTTC. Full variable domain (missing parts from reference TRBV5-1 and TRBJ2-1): KAGVTQTPRYLIKTRGQQVTLSCSPISGHRSVSWYQQTPGQGLQFLFEYFSETQRNKGNFPGRFSGRQFSNSRSEMNVSTLELGDSALYLCASSRTGDYNEQFFGPGTRLTVL.

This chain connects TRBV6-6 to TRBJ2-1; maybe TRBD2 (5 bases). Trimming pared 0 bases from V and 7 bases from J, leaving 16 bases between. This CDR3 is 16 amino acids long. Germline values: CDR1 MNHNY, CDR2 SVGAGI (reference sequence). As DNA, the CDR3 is TGTGCCAGCAGTTACTCGATAACCGGGGAGAGTAATGAGCAGTTCTTC. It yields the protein CASSYSITGESNEQFF.

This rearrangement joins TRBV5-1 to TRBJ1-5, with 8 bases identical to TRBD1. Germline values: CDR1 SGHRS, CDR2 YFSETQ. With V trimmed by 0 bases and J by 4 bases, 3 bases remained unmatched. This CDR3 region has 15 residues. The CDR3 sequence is CASSLDGQGNQPQHF. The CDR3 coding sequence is TGCGCCAGCAGCTTGGACGGACAGGGAAATCAGCCCCAGCATTTT.

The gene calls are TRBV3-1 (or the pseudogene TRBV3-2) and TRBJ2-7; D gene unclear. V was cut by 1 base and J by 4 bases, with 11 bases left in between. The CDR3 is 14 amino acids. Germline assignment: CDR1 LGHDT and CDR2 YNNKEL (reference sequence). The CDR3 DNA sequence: TGTGCCAGCAGCCAAGTGGGCTTGTTTTACGAGCAGTACTTC. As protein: CASSQVGLFYEQYF.

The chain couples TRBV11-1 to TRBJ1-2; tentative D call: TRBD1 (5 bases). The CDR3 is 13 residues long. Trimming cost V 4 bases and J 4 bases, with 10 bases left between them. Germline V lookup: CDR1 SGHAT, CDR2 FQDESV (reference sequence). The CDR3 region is CASSSGGGYGYTF. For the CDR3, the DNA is TGTGCCAGCAGCTCCGGGGGGGGCTATGGCTACACCTTC.

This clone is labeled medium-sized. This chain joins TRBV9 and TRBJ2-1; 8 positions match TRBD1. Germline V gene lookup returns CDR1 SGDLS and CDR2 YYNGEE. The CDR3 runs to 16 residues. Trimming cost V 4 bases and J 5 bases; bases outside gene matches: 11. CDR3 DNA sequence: TGTGCCAGCAGCCCCTTCTCAGGGGGCCGAAACAATGAGCAGTTCTTC. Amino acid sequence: CASSPFSGGRNNEQFF.

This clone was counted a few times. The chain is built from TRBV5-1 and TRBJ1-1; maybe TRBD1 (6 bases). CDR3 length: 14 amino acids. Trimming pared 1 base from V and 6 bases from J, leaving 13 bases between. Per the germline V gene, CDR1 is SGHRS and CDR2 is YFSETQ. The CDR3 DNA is TGCGCCAGCAGCTTGTTCGCAGGGGCCGCTGAAGCTTTCTTT. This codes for CASSLFAGAAEAFF.

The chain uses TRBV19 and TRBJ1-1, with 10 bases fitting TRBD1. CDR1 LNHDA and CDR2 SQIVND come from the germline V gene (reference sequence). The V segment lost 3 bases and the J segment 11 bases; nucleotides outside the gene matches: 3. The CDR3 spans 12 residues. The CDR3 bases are TGTGCCAGTAGTATGGGACAGGGGACGGCTTTCTTT. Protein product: CASSMGQGTAFF.

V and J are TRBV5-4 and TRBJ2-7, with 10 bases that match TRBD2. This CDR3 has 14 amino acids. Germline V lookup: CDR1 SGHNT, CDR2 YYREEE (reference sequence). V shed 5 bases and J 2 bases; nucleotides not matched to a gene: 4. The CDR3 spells CASRIAGGPYEQYF. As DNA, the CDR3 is TGTGCCAGCAGAATAGCGGGAGGCCCCTACGAGCAGTACTTC.

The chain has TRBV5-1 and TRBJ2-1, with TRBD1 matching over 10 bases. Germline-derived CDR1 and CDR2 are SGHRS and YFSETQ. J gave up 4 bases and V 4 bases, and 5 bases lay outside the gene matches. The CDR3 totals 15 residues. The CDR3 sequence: CASSPDRGFYNEQFF. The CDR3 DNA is TGCGCCAGCAGCCCGGACAGGGGGTTTTACAATGAGCAGTTCTTC.

The CDR3 bases are TGTGCCAGCAGCTTGGGAGTTTGGCAGGCGAACACCGGGGAGCTGTTTTTT. Translating gives CASSLGVWQANTGELFF. This chain joins TRBV7-8 and TRBJ2-2; maybe TRBD2 (5 bases). This CDR3 contains 17 residues. CDR1 and CDR2 from the germline V gene are SGHVS and FQNEAQ. With 3 bases removed from V and 0 bases from J, the gap between germline ends came to 14 bases.

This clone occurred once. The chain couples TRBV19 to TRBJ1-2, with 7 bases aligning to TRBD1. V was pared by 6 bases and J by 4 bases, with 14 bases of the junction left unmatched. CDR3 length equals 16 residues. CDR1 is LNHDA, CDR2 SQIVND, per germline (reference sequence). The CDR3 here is CASRGWLYRGPYGYTF. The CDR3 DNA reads TGTGCCAGTAGGGGGTGGCTTTACAGGGGCCCCTATGGCTACACCTTC.

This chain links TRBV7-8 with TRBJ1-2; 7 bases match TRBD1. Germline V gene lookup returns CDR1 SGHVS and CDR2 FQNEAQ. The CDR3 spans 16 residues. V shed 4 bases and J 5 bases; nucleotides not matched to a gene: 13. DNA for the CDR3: TGTGCCAGCAGCTCTAAATCGAGGGTGACAGGGTATGGCTACACCTTC. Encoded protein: CASSSKSRVTGYGYTF.

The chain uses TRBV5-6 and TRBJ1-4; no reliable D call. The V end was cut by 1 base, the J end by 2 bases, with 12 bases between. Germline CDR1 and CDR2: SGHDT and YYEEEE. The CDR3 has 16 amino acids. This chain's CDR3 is CASSLMGSFTNEKLFF. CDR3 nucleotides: TGTGCCAGCAGCTTGATGGGCAGTTTCACTAATGAAAAACTGTTTTTT.

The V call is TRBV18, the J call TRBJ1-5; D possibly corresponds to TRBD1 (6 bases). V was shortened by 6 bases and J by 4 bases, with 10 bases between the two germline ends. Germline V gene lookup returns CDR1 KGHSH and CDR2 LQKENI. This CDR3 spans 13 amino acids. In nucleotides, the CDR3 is TGTGCCAGCTCCCGGGACAAGAATCAGCCCCAGCATTTT. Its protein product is CASSRDKNQPQHF.

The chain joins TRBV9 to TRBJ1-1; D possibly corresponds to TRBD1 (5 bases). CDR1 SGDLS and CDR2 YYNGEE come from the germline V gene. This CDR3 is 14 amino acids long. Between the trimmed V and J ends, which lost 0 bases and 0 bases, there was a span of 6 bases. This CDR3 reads CASSVATVNTEAFF. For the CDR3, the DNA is TGTGCCAGCAGCGTAGCGACAGTGAACACTGAAGCTTTCTTT. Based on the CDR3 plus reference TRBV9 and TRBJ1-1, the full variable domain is DSGVTQTPKHLITATGQRVTLRCSPRSGDLSVYWYQQSLDQGLQFLIQYYNGEERAKGNILERFSAQQFPDLHSELNLSSLELGDSALYFCASSVATVNTEAFFGQGTRLTVV.

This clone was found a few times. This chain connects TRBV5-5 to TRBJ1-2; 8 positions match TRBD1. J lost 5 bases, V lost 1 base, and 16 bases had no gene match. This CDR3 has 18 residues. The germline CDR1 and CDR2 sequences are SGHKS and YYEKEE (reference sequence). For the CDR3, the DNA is TGTGCCAGCAGCTTGATGACAGGGGTGGGTCATACGCTATATGGCTACACCTTC. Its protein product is CASSLMTGVGHTLYGYTF.

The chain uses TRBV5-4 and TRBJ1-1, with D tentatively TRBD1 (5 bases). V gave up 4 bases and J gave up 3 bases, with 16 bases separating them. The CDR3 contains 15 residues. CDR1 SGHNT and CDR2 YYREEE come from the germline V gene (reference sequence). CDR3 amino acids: CASSQSNGGYTEAFF. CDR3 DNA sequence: TGTGCCAGCAGCCAATCGAACGGGGGATACACTGAAGCTTTCTTT. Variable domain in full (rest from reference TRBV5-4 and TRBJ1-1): ETGVTQSPTHLIKTRGQQVTLRCSSQSGHNTVSWYQQALGQGPQFIFQYYREEENGRGNFPPRFSGLQFPNYSSELNVNALELDDSALYLCASSQSNGGYTEAFFGQGTRLTVV.

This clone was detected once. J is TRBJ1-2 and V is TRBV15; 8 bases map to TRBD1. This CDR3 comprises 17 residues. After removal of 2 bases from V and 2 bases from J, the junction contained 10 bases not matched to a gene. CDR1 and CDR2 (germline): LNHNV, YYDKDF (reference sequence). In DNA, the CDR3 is TGTGCCACCAGCAGACAGGGGGCTGGTCTTAGGAACTATGGCTACACCTTC. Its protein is CATSRQGAGLRNYGYTF.

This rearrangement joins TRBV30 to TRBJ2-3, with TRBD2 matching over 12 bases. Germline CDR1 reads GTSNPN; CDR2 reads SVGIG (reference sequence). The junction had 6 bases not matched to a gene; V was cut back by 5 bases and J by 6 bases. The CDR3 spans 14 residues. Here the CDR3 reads CAWRTSGGRDTQYF. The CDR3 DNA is TGTGCCTGGCGTACTAGCGGGGGGCGCGATACGCAGTATTTT.

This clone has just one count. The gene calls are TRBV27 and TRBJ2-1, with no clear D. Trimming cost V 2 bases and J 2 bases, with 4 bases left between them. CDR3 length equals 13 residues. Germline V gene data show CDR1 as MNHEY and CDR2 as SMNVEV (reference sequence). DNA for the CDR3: TGTGCCAGCAGTTTACTCGCCTACAATGAGCAGTTCTTC. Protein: CASSLLAYNEQFF.

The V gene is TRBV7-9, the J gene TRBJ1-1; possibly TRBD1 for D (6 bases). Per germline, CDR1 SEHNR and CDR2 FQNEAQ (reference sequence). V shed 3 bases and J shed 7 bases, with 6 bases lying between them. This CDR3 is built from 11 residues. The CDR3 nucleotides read TGTGCCAGCAGCTTGACAGGTGAAGCTTTCTTT. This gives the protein CASSLTGEAFF.

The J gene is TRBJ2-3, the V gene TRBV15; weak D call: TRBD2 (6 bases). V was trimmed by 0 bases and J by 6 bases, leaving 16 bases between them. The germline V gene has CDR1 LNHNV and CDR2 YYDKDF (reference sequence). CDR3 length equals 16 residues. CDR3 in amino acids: CATSRDGGAAGDTQYF. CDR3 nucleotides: TGTGCCACCAGCAGAGATGGAGGGGCGGCCGGGGATACGCAGTATTTT. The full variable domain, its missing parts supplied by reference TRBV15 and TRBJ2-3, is DAMVIQNPRYQVTQFGKPVTLSCSQTLNHNVMYWYQQKSSQAPKLLFHYYDKDFNNEADTPDNFQSRRPNTSFCFLDIRSPGLGDTAMYLCATSRDGGAAGDTQYFGPGTRLTVL.